The rows below give T cell receptor beta chains drawn from one sample of a study of T-cell reconstitution after alpha-beta-depleted transplantation in children. Each CDR3 protein gets one entry after TCRdb re-called the PCR reads with MiXCR. The sample records 500,000 to 600,000 distinct CDR3 sequences, approximately 30% being singletons. The sample was PBMCs, taken before TCRalphabeta/CD19-depleted stem cell transplant. Receptor source: a boy under two years old with Wiskott-Aldrich syndrome, due to receive a stem cell transplant. CDR3s include the opening cysteine and the closing phenylalanine or tryptophan. A D gene is named only where the DNA matches it firmly. Some rows have no size entry. The others give once, few or many, or a class for an expanded clone.

v_call: TRBV6-1
j_call: TRBJ2-3
clone_size: once
d_call: .
cdr3_aa: CASGRLFTDTQYF
cdr3_nt: TGTGCCAGCGGGCGCTTATTCACAGATACGCAGTATTTT

v_call: TRBV5-1
j_call: TRBJ2-5
clone_size: .
d_call: TRBD1
cdr3_aa: CASSTIQGLGETQYF
cdr3_nt: TGCGCCAGCAGCACCATACAGGGGCTTGGAGAGACCCAGTACTTC

v_call: TRBV5-1
j_call: TRBJ1-6
clone_size: few
d_call: .
cdr3_aa: CASRGTQGPYSPLHF
cdr3_nt: TGCGCCAGCCGGGGGACACAGGGTCCGTATTCACCCCTCCACTTT

v_call: TRBV5-5
j_call: TRBJ2-1
clone_size: few
d_call: .
cdr3_aa: CASSSIRTDYNEQFF
cdr3_nt: TGTGCCAGCAGCTCCATTCGGACGGATTACAATGAGCAGTTCTTC

v_call: TRBV5-1
j_call: TRBJ2-7
clone_size: few
d_call: .
cdr3_aa: CASSLSDYEQYF
cdr3_nt: TGCGCCAGCAGCTTGAGTGACTACGAGCAGTACTTC

v_call: TRBV20-1
j_call: TRBJ2-4
clone_size: few
d_call: TRBD2
cdr3_aa: CSAGLSGTNIQYF
cdr3_nt: TGCAGTGCCGGCCTTAGCGGGACGAACATTCAGTACTTC

v_call: TRBV7-9
j_call: TRBJ2-6
clone_size: .
d_call: .
cdr3_aa: CASSPSGWSGANVLTF
cdr3_nt: TGTGCCAGCAGCCCATCGGGGTGGTCTGGGGCCAACGTCCTGACTTTC

v_call: TRBV7-9
j_call: TRBJ2-7
clone_size: many
d_call: .
cdr3_aa: CASSLWGSSYEQYF
cdr3_nt: TGTGCCAGCAGCTTATGGGGGAGCTCCTACGAGCAGTACTTC

v_call: TRBV12-3/TRBV12-4
j_call: TRBJ1-1
clone_size: .
d_call: TRBD1
cdr3_aa: CASSPDRGRLSSEAFF
cdr3_nt: TGTGCCAGCAGTCCGGACAGGGGGCGGTTAAGTTCTGAAGCTTTCTTT

v_call: TRBV25-1
j_call: TRBJ2-1
clone_size: few
d_call: .
cdr3_aa: CASSEKSEQFF
cdr3_nt: TGTGCCAGCAGTGAAAAAAGCGAGCAGTTCTTC

v_call: TRBV28
j_call: TRBJ2-5
clone_size: few
d_call: TRBD1
cdr3_aa: CASSSGQGFRETQYF
cdr3_nt: TGTGCCAGCAGTTCGGGACAGGGGTTCCGGGAGACCCAGTACTTC

v_call: TRBV5-1
j_call: TRBJ2-1
clone_size: .
d_call: TRBD2
cdr3_aa: CASSPGLRAGYNEQFF
cdr3_nt: TGCGCCAGCAGCCCGGGACTACGAGCGGGGTACAATGAGCAGTTCTTC

v_call: TRBV20-1
j_call: TRBJ1-6
clone_size: .
d_call: .
cdr3_aa: CSARALGDNSPLHF
cdr3_nt: TGCAGTGCTAGAGCCTTAGGGGATAATTCACCCCTCCACTTT

v_call: TRBV5-6
j_call: TRBJ2-1
clone_size: few
d_call: .
cdr3_aa: CASSPDGNEQFF
cdr3_nt: TGTGCCAGCAGTCCGGACGGCAATGAGCAGTTCTTC

v_call: TRBV29-1
j_call: TRBJ1-2
clone_size: .
d_call: .
cdr3_aa: CSVEDRFGYTF
cdr3_nt: TGCAGCGTTGAAGATCGTTTTGGCTACACCTTC

v_call: TRBV12-3/TRBV12-4
j_call: TRBJ2-2
clone_size: .
d_call: .
cdr3_aa: CGSTLGPGELFF
cdr3_nt: TGCGGCAGCACCCTAGGTCCCGGGGAGCTGTTTTTT

v_call: TRBV11-2
j_call: TRBJ1-2
clone_size: .
d_call: .
cdr3_aa: CASSLYAPSGSYGYTF
cdr3_nt: TGTGCCAGCAGCTTATACGCTCCCTCGGGCAGCTATGGCTACACCTTC

v_call: TRBV5-1
j_call: TRBJ2-1
clone_size: many
d_call: TRBD2
cdr3_aa: CASSLEASGSSYNEQFF
cdr3_nt: TGCGCCAGCAGCCTTGAGGCTAGCGGAAGCTCCTACAATGAGCAGTTCTTC

v_call: TRBV5-1
j_call: TRBJ2-7
clone_size: few
d_call: TRBD2
cdr3_aa: CASSQTSGTYEQYF
cdr3_nt: TGCGCCAGCAGCCAGACTAGCGGGACCTACGAGCAGTACTTC

v_call: TRBV6-1
j_call: TRBJ2-7
clone_size: few
d_call: TRBD1
cdr3_aa: CASKRQGVLHEQYF
cdr3_nt: TGTGCCAGCAAGAGACAGGGAGTACTGCACGAGCAGTACTTC

v_call: TRBV27
j_call: TRBJ2-7
clone_size: .
d_call: .
cdr3_aa: CATGISYEQYF
cdr3_nt: TGTGCCACGGGGATATCCTACGAGCAGTACTTC

v_call: TRBV5-1
j_call: TRBJ2-2
clone_size: .
d_call: TRBD1
cdr3_aa: CASSLAGQTTGELFF
cdr3_nt: TGCGCCAGCAGCTTGGCGGGACAGACCACCGGGGAGCTGTTTTTT

v_call: TRBV29-1
j_call: TRBJ2-7
clone_size: few
d_call: .
cdr3_aa: CSVEPLGYEQYF
cdr3_nt: TGCAGCGTCGAACCATTGGGATACGAGCAGTACTTC

v_call: TRBV4-2
j_call: TRBJ1-1
clone_size: .
d_call: .
cdr3_aa: CASSQDRSRRTEAFF
cdr3_nt: TGTGCCAGCAGCCAAGATAGGTCCCGGAGGACTGAAGCTTTCTTT

v_call: TRBV12-3/TRBV12-4
j_call: TRBJ1-1
clone_size: .
d_call: TRBD1
cdr3_aa: CASSLDPPGGVSEAFF
cdr3_nt: TGTGCCAGCAGTTTAGACCCCCCAGGGGGGGTGAGTGAAGCTTTCTTT

v_call: TRBV20-1
j_call: TRBJ2-1
clone_size: few
d_call: .
cdr3_aa: CSAAGLNAYNEQFF
cdr3_nt: TGCAGTGCGGCCGGACTAAACGCTTACAATGAGCAGTTCTTC

v_call: TRBV6-5
j_call: TRBJ1-5
clone_size: .
d_call: .
cdr3_aa: CASSYTPVRDQPQHF
cdr3_nt: TGTGCCAGCAGCTACACTCCGGTGCGGGATCAGCCCCAGCATTTT

v_call: TRBV11-2
j_call: TRBJ2-5
clone_size: .
d_call: .
cdr3_aa: CASRSPQGRGETQYF
cdr3_nt: TGTGCCAGCCGCTCCCCGCAGGGCCGGGGGGAGACCCAGTACTTC

v_call: TRBV6-4
j_call: TRBJ2-1
clone_size: .
d_call: TRBD2
cdr3_aa: CASSDSPTSGRRIF
cdr3_nt: TGTGCCAGCAGTGACTCCCCGACTAGCGGGAGGCGGATCTTC

v_call: TRBV12-3/TRBV12-4
j_call: TRBJ2-5
clone_size: .
d_call: .
cdr3_aa: CASSFGGGRKTQYF
cdr3_nt: TGTGCCAGCAGTTTTGGAGGGGGGCGAAAGACCCAGTACTTC

v_call: TRBV5-1
j_call: TRBJ1-3
clone_size: few
d_call: TRBD1
cdr3_aa: CASSLGFGQGAGGNTIYF
cdr3_nt: TGCGCCAGCAGCTTGGGTTTCGGACAGGGGGCAGGTGGAAACACCATATATTTT

v_call: TRBV2
j_call: TRBJ2-1
clone_size: .
d_call: TRBD2
cdr3_aa: CASSPRLAGGPGDEQFF
cdr3_nt: TGTGCCAGCAGTCCGAGACTAGCGGGAGGGCCGGGGGATGAGCAGTTCTTC

v_call: TRBV7-3
j_call: TRBJ2-1
clone_size: few
d_call: .
cdr3_aa: CASSLQPGGNEQFF
cdr3_nt: TGTGCCAGCAGCTTACAACCCGGTGGCAATGAGCAGTTCTTC

v_call: TRBV5-4
j_call: TRBJ1-4
clone_size: .
d_call: .
cdr3_aa: CASTPGTDPEKLFF
cdr3_nt: TGTGCCAGCACGCCCGGGACGGATCCTGAAAAACTGTTTTTT

v_call: TRBV6-2/TRBV6-3
j_call: TRBJ2-1
clone_size: .
d_call: TRBD2
cdr3_aa: CASSYRLAGVEYNEQFF
cdr3_nt: TGTGCCAGCAGTTACCGGCTAGCGGGAGTGGAATACAATGAGCAGTTCTTC

v_call: TRBV5-6
j_call: TRBJ2-5
clone_size: few
d_call: TRBD1
cdr3_aa: CASSPWDRGKTQYF
cdr3_nt: TGTGCCAGCAGCCCGTGGGACAGGGGAAAGACCCAGTACTTC

v_call: TRBV12-3/TRBV12-4
j_call: TRBJ2-4
clone_size: few
d_call: .
cdr3_aa: CASRGTGLGIQYF
cdr3_nt: TGTGCCAGCAGGGGTACGGGATTAGGCATTCAGTACTTC

v_call: TRBV20-1
j_call: TRBJ2-3
clone_size: .
d_call: TRBD2
cdr3_aa: CSARDLTSGTDTQYF
cdr3_nt: TGCAGTGCTAGAGATTTGACTAGCGGGACTGATACGCAGTATTTT

v_call: TRBV6-5
j_call: TRBJ2-7
clone_size: .
d_call: .
cdr3_aa: CASSYDGAGEQYF
cdr3_nt: TGTGCCAGCAGTTACGATGGGGCGGGGGAGCAGTACTTC

v_call: TRBV2
j_call: TRBJ2-7
clone_size: .
d_call: .
cdr3_aa: CASWGYEQYF
cdr3_nt: TGTGCCAGCTGGGGATACGAGCAGTACTTC

v_call: TRBV27
j_call: TRBJ2-1
clone_size: many
d_call: .
cdr3_aa: CASSLGSPGTSNEQFF
cdr3_nt: TGTGCCAGCAGTTTAGGGTCTCCCGGGACTTCTAATGAGCAGTTCTTC

v_call: TRBV7-8
j_call: TRBJ2-3
clone_size: .
d_call: TRBD1
cdr3_aa: CASSLRQGADTQYF
cdr3_nt: TGTGCCAGCAGCTTAAGACAGGGGGCAGATACGCAGTATTTT

v_call: TRBV18
j_call: TRBJ2-7
clone_size: few
d_call: .
cdr3_aa: CASSSTNIWGISYEQYF
cdr3_nt: TGTGCCAGCTCATCAACCAACATTTGGGGGATTTCCTACGAGCAGTACTTC

v_call: TRBV7-8
j_call: TRBJ2-7
clone_size: .
d_call: .
cdr3_aa: CASSLVRGPHEQYF
cdr3_nt: TGTGCCAGCAGCTTAGTTCGGGGGCCCCACGAGCAGTACTTC

v_call: TRBV6-1
j_call: TRBJ2-7
clone_size: .
d_call: TRBD1
cdr3_aa: CASCPRDRVSYEQYF
cdr3_nt: TGTGCCAGTTGCCCTAGGGACAGGGTTAGCTACGAGCAGTACTTC

v_call: TRBV27
j_call: TRBJ2-1
clone_size: few
d_call: TRBD2
cdr3_aa: CASSFRTSLNRNEQFF
cdr3_nt: TGTGCCAGCAGTTTCAGGACTAGCCTTAACCGCAATGAGCAGTTCTTC

v_call: TRBV20-1
j_call: TRBJ2-7
clone_size: .
d_call: TRBD2
cdr3_aa: CSARLDSGRWEQYF
cdr3_nt: TGCAGTGCTAGGTTGGATAGCGGGAGATGGGAGCAGTACTTC